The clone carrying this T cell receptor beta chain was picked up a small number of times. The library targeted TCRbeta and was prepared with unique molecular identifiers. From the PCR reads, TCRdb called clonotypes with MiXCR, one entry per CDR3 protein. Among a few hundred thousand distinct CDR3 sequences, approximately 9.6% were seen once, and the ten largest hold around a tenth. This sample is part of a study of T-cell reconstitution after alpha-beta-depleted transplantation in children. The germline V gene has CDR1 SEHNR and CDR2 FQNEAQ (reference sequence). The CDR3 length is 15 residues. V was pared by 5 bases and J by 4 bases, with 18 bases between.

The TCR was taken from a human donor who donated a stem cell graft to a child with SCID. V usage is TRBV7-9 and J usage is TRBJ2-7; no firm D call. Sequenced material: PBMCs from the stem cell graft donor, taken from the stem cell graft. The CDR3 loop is CASSTEGSSFYEQYF. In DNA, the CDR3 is TGTGCCAGCAGCACCGAAGGGTCCTCCTTTTACGAGCAGTACTTC.